This T cell receptor (beta chain) was sequenced during a study of lymphopenia after photon versus proton radiotherapy. This clone appeared a few times. Its specificity is unknown. Per the germline V gene, CDR1 is MNHNS and CDR2 is SASEGT. The CDR3 has 15 amino acids. V was pared by 2 bases and J by 8 bases, with 8 bases of the junction left unmatched. Using immunoSEQ multiplex PCR, the repertoire was profiled, and TCRdb retains in-frame clones only, with some absent. The table has approximately 150,000 clones, approximately 91% seen once; the top ten hold about 4.4%. Study results and caveats: Photon-treated patients lost naive T cells and TCR diversity; proton-treated stayed stable. A bigger post-nadir fall in TCR diversity correlated inversely with survival time in deceased patients. Better survival with proton therapy was suggested as possible, not demonstrated. Post-nadir diversity loss with photons came from oligoclonal expansion, particularly CD8+ Temra cells.

Sequencing used peripheral blood, obtained from a patient treated with photon-based radiotherapy. This TCR was sampled from a middle-aged man with gastric cancer. V usage is TRBV6-1 and J usage is TRBJ1-4, with 7 bases aligning to TRBD1. This chain's CDR3 is CASSEYGRGREKLFF. The CDR3 DNA reads TGTGCCAGCAGTGAATACGGTAGGGGGCGAGAAAAACTGTTTTTT.